The present T cell receptor (beta chain) was sequenced within a study of early T cells in non-severe SARS-CoV-2 infection. The CDR3 length is 13 residues. Per the germline V gene, CDR1 is LGHNT and CDR2 is FRNRAP. Trimming left V 4 bases short and J 3 bases short, with 9 bases between. This clonotype was detected only a few times. The antigen is not known. Each CDR3 protein is one row after TCRdb ran MiXCR on the 5' RACE reads. The sample holds about 80,000 distinct CDR3 sequences, about 6% seen once. Study findings and constraints: Clonotype matching in VDJdb favored anti-spike CD8 responses and did not capture private and CD4 specificities.

The chain joins TRBV12-5 to TRBJ2-5; D gene unclear. Specimen: whole blood. This receptor was identified in an adult who was a healthcare worker with PCR-confirmed SARS-CoV-2 infection or an uninfected control (not recorded which). CDR3 bases: TGTGCTAGTGGTTCCCCCCGGGAAGAGACCCAGTACTTC. This encodes CASGSPREETQYF. The variable domain in full, completed from reference TRBV12-5 and TRBJ2-5, reads DARVTQTPRHKVTEMGQEVTMRCQPILGHNTVFWYRQTMMQGLELLAYFRNRAPLDDSGMPKDRFSAEMPDATLATLKIQPSEPRDSAVYFCASGSPREETQYFGPGTRLLVL.